A selection of T cell receptor beta chains follows, all from one sample in a study of blood T cell repertoires in COVID-19. Generated by immunoSEQ multiplex PCR, the TCRdb table keeps only in-frame clones and is missing some. The sample has roughly 190,000 clones, roughly 87% seen once. The sample taken for sequencing was peripheral blood. These TCRs come from a man in his fifties or sixties with active or convalescent COVID-19. Each CDR3 is given with its conserved first and last residue. A D gene is named only where the DNA matches it firmly. For some rows the clone size is stated as once, few or many, or as a class when expanded; others skip it.

cdr3_length,v_call,clone_size,j_call,d_call,cdr3_aa,cdr3_nt
15,TRBV7-6,-,TRBJ2-3,TRBD2,CASSLVAGGTDTQYF,TGTGCCAGCAGCTTAGTTGCGGGGGGCACAGATACGCAGTATTTT
14,TRBV15,once,TRBJ2-3,-,CATSRDVGPDTQYF,TGTGCCACCAGCAGAGATGTGGGGCCAGATACGCAGTATTTT
14,TRBV2,-,TRBJ2-7,-,CASSGWSGQDEQYF,TGTGCCAGCAGTGGTTGGAGCGGGCAGGACGAGCAGTACTTC
14,TRBV9,-,TRBJ2-7,-,CASSVDGQSYEQYF,TGTGCCAGCAGCGTAGATGGGCAGTCCTACGAGCAGTACTTC
13,TRBV6-5,-,TRBJ2-7,-,CASRKRTAGEQYF,TGTGCCAGCAGAAAACGGACTGCTGGGGAGCAGTACTTC
17,TRBV18,-,TRBJ2-2,TRBD1,CASSLGQGAMYVGELFF,TGTGCCAGCTCACTGGGACAGGGGGCAATGTACGTCGGGGAGCTGTTTTTT
19,TRBV9,once,TRBJ2-6,TRBD1,CASSVATGTAFSGANVLTF,TGTGCCAGCAGCGTAGCTACGGGGACAGCTTTCTCTGGGGCCAACGTCCTGACTTTC
12,TRBV15,-,TRBJ1-2,-,CATSRDQSAYTF,TGTGCCACCAGCAGAGATCAGTCCGCCTACACCTTC
12,TRBV2,-,TRBJ2-7,-,CASSASPYEQYF,TGTGCCAGCAGCGCTAGCCCCTACGAGCAGTACTTC
16,TRBV5-1,-,TRBJ1-1,-,CASSLAVWSGNTEAFF,TGCGCCAGCAGCTTGGCCGTGTGGTCGGGGAACACTGAAGCTTTCTTT
14,TRBV6-5,-,TRBJ1-3,TRBD1,CASSNPGQGNTIYF,TGTGCCAGCAGTAATCCGGGACAGGGAAACACCATATATTTT
14,TRBV5-4,-,TRBJ1-2,-,CASSLNQNNYGYTF,TGTGCCAGCAGCTTAAATCAGAATAACTATGGCTACACCTTC
16,TRBV3-1/TRBV3-2,-,TRBJ1-3,-,CASSQVGTASGNTIYF,TGTGCCAGCAGCCAAGTTGGTACAGCCTCTGGAAACACCATATATTTT
14,TRBV4-2,-,TRBJ2-5,TRBD2,CASSQVAGEETQYF,TGTGCCAGCAGCCAAGTAGCGGGGGAAGAGACCCAGTACTTC
16,TRBV9,once,TRBJ1-3,-,CASSPRAGHSGNTIYF,TGTGCCAGCAGCCCCCGGGCGGGTCACTCTGGAAACACCATATATTTT
15,TRBV25-1,-,TRBJ1-2,TRBD1,CASSESTGGVYGYTF,TGTGCCAGCAGTGAATCGACAGGGGGCGTCTATGGCTACACCTTC
18,TRBV4-1,-,TRBJ2-1,-,CASSQDPGFRSSYNEQFF,TGCGCCAGCAGCCAAGATCCGGGGTTCCGCAGCTCCTACAATGAGCAGTTCTTC
13,TRBV5-4,-,TRBJ1-2,TRBD1,CASSSTGESGYTF,TGTGCCAGCAGTTCCACAGGGGAGTCTGGCTACACCTTC
17,TRBV3-1/TRBV3-2,once,TRBJ1-5,TRBD1,CASSLRQQGGSNQPQHF,TGTGCCAGCAGCTTACGGCAACAGGGGGGAAGCAATCAGCCCCAGCATTTT
14,TRBV10-3,-,TRBJ2-2,-,CAISEWGYTGELFF,TGTGCCATCAGTGAGTGGGGCTACACCGGGGAGCTGTTTTTT
15,TRBV7-8,-,TRBJ2-3,-,CASSYSPTSTDTQYF,TGTGCCAGCAGTTATTCGCCGACTAGCACAGATACGCAGTATTTT
17,TRBV6-1,-,TRBJ2-1,TRBD1,CASSEMLGQGARNEQFF,TGTGCCAGCAGTGAAATGCTAGGGCAGGGGGCTCGCAATGAGCAGTTCTTC
16,TRBV7-9,-,TRBJ2-1,-,CASSSFEGGSYNEQFF,TGTGCCAGCAGCTCATTCGAGGGAGGCTCCTACAATGAGCAGTTCTTC
14,TRBV6-6,-,TRBJ2-1,-,CASSYGAGKYEQFF,TGTGCCAGCAGTTACGGGGCAGGGAAATATGAGCAGTTCTTC
11,TRBV10-3,-,TRBJ2-3,-,CASESTDTQYF,TGTGCCAGCGAAAGCACAGATACGCAGTATTTT
13,TRBV9,-,TRBJ1-1,TRBD1,CASSGSGGLEAFF,TGTGCCAGCAGCGGTTCAGGGGGCTTGGAAGCTTTCTTT
16,TRBV2,-,TRBJ2-3,TRBD2,CASSEWTSGGPDTQYF,TGTGCCAGCAGTGAATGGACTAGCGGGGGCCCAGATACGCAGTATTTT
15,TRBV5-1,-,TRBJ2-2,-,CASSLVSPSAGELFF,TGCGCCAGCAGCTTGGTTAGTCCCAGCGCCGGGGAGCTGTTTTTT
14,TRBV11-2,once,TRBJ2-7,-,CASSLGVRDYEQYF,TGTGCCAGCAGCTTAGGAGTCAGGGACTACGAGCAGTACTTC
11,TRBV11-2,-,TRBJ1-1,-,CASSWGGEAFF,TGTGCCAGCAGCTGGGGGGGCGAAGCTTTCTTT
16,TRBV25-1,-,TRBJ2-5,-,CASSEYLRSSQETQYF,TGTGCCAGCAGTGAATATCTAAGGAGCTCGCAAGAGACCCAGTACTTC
14,TRBV7-9,-,TRBJ1-2,TRBD1,CASSSGTGSYGYTF,TGTGCCAGCAGCTCGGGGACAGGAAGCTATGGCTACACCTTC
15,TRBV5-1,-,TRBJ2-5,-,CASSPSGSERETQYF,TGCGCCAGCAGCCCCAGTGGGTCGGAGAGAGAGACCCAGTACTTC
18,TRBV5-6,few,TRBJ2-7,TRBD1,CASSLSRQGIDSPYEQYF,TGTGCCAGCAGCTTGAGCAGACAGGGGATTGACTCCCCCTACGAGCAGTACTTC
15,TRBV3-1/TRBV3-2,-,TRBJ1-6,TRBD1,CASSQEDRGSSPLHF,TGTGCCAGCAGCCAAGAGGACAGGGGTAGTTCACCCCTCCACTTT
12,TRBV6-5,-,TRBJ1-1,-,CASRISNTEAFF,TGTGCTTCGAGGATAAGTAACACTGAAGCTTTCTTT
15,TRBV11-2,-,TRBJ1-2,TRBD1,CASSQGVGGAFGYTF,TGTGCCAGCAGCCAGGGGGTAGGGGGCGCATTTGGCTACACCTTC
13,TRBV18,-,TRBJ1-4,TRBD1,CASAGGAGEKLFF,TGTGCCAGCGCAGGGGGCGCGGGTGAAAAACTGTTTTTT
14,TRBV30,-,TRBJ2-1,-,CAWRLPGGLGEQFF,TGTGCCTGGCGACTACCCGGGGGTCTTGGTGAGCAGTTCTTC
15,TRBV5-4,-,TRBJ2-1,TRBD2,CASSPRGGRNNEQFF,TGTGCCAGCAGCCCCCGGGGGGGCCGAAACAATGAGCAGTTCTTC
15,TRBV18,few,TRBJ1-2,-,CASSPRSARGAGYTF,TGTGCCAGCTCACCACGGAGTGCCAGGGGCGCTGGCTACACCTTC
14,TRBV9,-,TRBJ2-3,-,CASSAQGFTDTQYF,TGTGCCAGCAGCGCCCAGGGATTTACGGATACGCAGTATTTT
13,TRBV18,-,TRBJ1-2,TRBD1,CASSTDRGYGYTF,TGTGCCAGCTCTACCGACAGGGGCTATGGCTACACCTTC
18,TRBV11-2,-,TRBJ2-7,-,CASTLGPWGGGPIYEQYF,TGTGCCAGCACCCTTGGGCCCTGGGGCGGGGGCCCCATCTACGAGCAGTACTTC
14,TRBV5-1,-,TRBJ2-5,TRBD1,CASSPGTGQETQYF,TGCGCCAGCAGCCCCGGGACAGGCCAAGAGACCCAGTACTTC
12,TRBV11-2,-,TRBJ2-1,-,CASSAERNEQFF,TGTGCCAGCAGCGCTGAGAGGAATGAGCAGTTCTTC
11,TRBV6-5,-,TRBJ2-1,-,CASSYSGEQFF,TGTGCCAGCAGTTACTCAGGGGAACAGTTCTTC
13,TRBV15,-,TRBJ1-2,-,CATSRQTNYGYTF,TGTGCCACCAGCAGGCAGACTAACTATGGCTACACCTTC
14,TRBV25-1,-,TRBJ1-5,-,CASSELESNQPQHF,TGTGCCAGCAGTGAACTAGAAAGCAATCAGCCCCAGCATTTT
15,TRBV27,-,TRBJ2-7,-,CASRSTGTGLSEQYF,TGTGCCAGCAGATCTACAGGAACTGGCTTAAGCGAGCAGTACTTC
12,TRBV3-1/TRBV3-2,-,TRBJ1-5,-,CASSRGGQPQHF,TGTGCCAGCAGCCGAGGGGGTCAGCCCCAGCATTTT
15,TRBV2,-,TRBJ2-1,-,CASREESVSYNEQFF,TGTGCCAGCAGGGAGGAATCCGTGTCCTACAATGAGCAGTTCTTC
14,TRBV24-1,-,TRBJ2-1,TRBD1,CATSGTGDKNEQFF,TGTGCCACCTCCGGGACAGGGGACAAGAATGAGCAGTTCTTC
13,TRBV24-1,-,TRBJ2-1,TRBD1,CATEDRGANEQFF,TGTGCCACCGAGGACAGGGGTGCCAATGAGCAGTTCTTC
13,TRBV19,-,TRBJ2-3,-,CASSITRRDTQYF,TGTGCCAGTAGTATTACTAGAAGGGATACGCAGTATTTT